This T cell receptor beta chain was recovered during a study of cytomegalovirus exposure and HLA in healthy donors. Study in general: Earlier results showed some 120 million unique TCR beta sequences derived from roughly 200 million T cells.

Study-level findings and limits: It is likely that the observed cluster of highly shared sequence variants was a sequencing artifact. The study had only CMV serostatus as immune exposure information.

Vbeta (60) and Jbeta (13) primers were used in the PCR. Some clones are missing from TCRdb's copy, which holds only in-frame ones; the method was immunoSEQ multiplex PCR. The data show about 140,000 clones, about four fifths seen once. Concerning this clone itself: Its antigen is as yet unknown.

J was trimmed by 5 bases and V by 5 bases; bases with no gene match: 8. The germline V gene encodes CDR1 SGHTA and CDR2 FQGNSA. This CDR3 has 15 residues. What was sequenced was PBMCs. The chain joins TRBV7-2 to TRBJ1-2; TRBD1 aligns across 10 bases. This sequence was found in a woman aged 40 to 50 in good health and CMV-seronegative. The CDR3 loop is CASSGDRGRVYGYTF. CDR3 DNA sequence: TGTGCCAGCAGCGGCGACAGGGGGCGAGTGTATGGCTACACCTTC.